The 10 T cell receptor beta chains listed next were all sequenced from one sample in a study of CD8+ T cells in alopecia areata. Pooled cutaneous lymph node cells were sorted using CD4, CD8alpha, NKG2D, NKG2ACE and other markers. Extracted RNA was reverse transcribed, and the resulting cDNA served as sequencing template. Method: immunoSEQ multiplex PCR; TCRdb's copy keeps in-frame clones and lacks some. Observed in the sample are approximately 300,000 clones, none of them singletons. The source material was CD4+ T cells sorted from a lymph node. These receptors were obtained from a C3H/HeJ mouse with alopecia areata. The mouse line has the MHC haplotype H2-k.

This clone was recorded many times. Genes and germline are mouse. The read gets to within 3 residues of the CDR3 end, and the germline J gene fills in the rest. The V gene is TRBV17, the J gene TRBJ1-6; 12 nucleotides line up with TRBD1. TRBJ1-6 carries the ORF label, with uncertain function. The germline V gene encodes CDR1 MNHDT and CDR2 YYDKIL. V shed 0 bases and J 9 bases; nucleotides not matched to a gene: 3. The CDR3 sequence is 16 residues long. This CDR3 reads CASSRDGDRGLSPLYF. The DNA read from the CDR3 is TGTGCTAGCAGTAGAGATGGGGACAGGGGGCTTTCGCCC.

On this clone: All gene names here are mouse names. Read sequence stops 4 residues before the CDR3 end, and the germline J gene provides the missing end. The chain has TRBV13-2 and TRBJ2-7; 8 bases line up with TRBD2. CDR3 length: 14 residues. The germline V gene has CDR1 NNHNN and CDR2 SYGAGS (reference sequence). The CDR3: CASGDVRTGYEQYF. The part of the CDR3 DNA that was read is TGTGCCAGCGGTGATGTAAGGACTGGGTAT.

This clone came up a few times. Germline and genes here are mouse. The read ends 4 residues shy of where the CDR3 ends; the end is completed using the germline J gene. V is TRBV13-1 and J is TRBJ2-3; tentatively, D is TRBD1 (6 bases). Germline-derived CDR1 and CDR2 are NSHNY and SYGAGN. The CDR3 runs to 17 residues. Trimming stripped 0 bases from V and 0 bases from J, with 14 bases between. The CDR3 DNA, read in part, is TGTGCCAGCAGTGATGGTCCCGGGACACCTAGTGCAGAA. Translating it yields CASSDGPGTPSAE. The complete CDR3 sequence is CASSDGPGTPSAETLYF.

This clone was picked up a small number of times. Gene names follow the mouse nomenclature. The DNA ends 4 residues before the CDR3 does, and the rest of the CDR3 is filled in from the germline J gene. In the same sample, other DNA sequences code for this CDR3. The V and J genes are TRBV13-2 and TRBJ1-2; maybe TRBD1 (6 bases). Germline lookup yields CDR1 NNHNN and CDR2 SYGAGS (reference sequence). The CDR3 consists of 14 residues. V was pared by 1 base and J by 1 base, with 8 bases between. The CDR3 DNA, read in part, is TGTGCCAGCGGTGATAGGGACAAAAACTCC. Amino acid sequence: CASGDRDKNS. In full, the CDR3 reads CASGDRDKNSDYTF.

About this clone itself: Each gene name is a mouse one. The read comes to an end 4 residues before the CDR3 does, leaving the germline J gene to fill in the end. The chain carries TRBV17 and TRBJ2-1; 12 nucleotides align to TRBD1. Germline V gives CDR1 MNHDT, CDR2 YYDKIL. V dropped 1 base and J dropped 1; count of bases not matched to a gene: 5. The CDR3 consists of 18 residues. The part of the CDR3 DNA that was read is TGTGCTAGCAGTAGAGCTCGGGGACAGGGGGCGAACTATGCT. Amino acid sequence: CASSRARGQGANYA. The full CDR3 protein reads CASSRARGQGANYAEQFF.

With regard to this clone: Gene names and germline refer to mouse. Coverage ceases 4 residues before the CDR3 finishes, and the germline J gene fills in the end. The chain couples TRBV13-2 to TRBJ1-1; D might be TRBD1 (6 bases). Germline loops: CDR1 NNHNN, CDR2 SYGAGS (reference sequence). Trimming cost V 3 bases and J 0 bases, with 18 bases left between them. CDR3 size: 17 residues. CDR3 protein: CASGGYREKNANTEVFF. CDR3 DNA (partial): TGTGCCAGCGGTGGGTACAGGGAGAAGAATGCAAACACA.

As for this clone: Gene names are the mouse ones. The read ends 4 residues early relative to the CDR3; the germline J gene fills the gap. The chain uses TRBV24 and TRBJ2-1; 8 nucleotides line up with TRBD2. With V trimmed by 4 bases and J by 0 bases, 2 bases remained unmatched. There are 15 residues in the CDR3. Germline CDR1 is KGHTA and CDR2 is FRNEEI. The covered CDR3 bases are TGTGCCAGCAGTCCGACTGGGGTTAACTATGCT. Translating gives CASSPTGVNYA. The full CDR3 reads CASSPTGVNYAEQFF.

In this sample, this clone turned up many times. Gene labels here are mouse ones. Coverage ceases 4 residues before the CDR3 finishes, and the germline J gene fills in the end. This sample includes further DNA sequences coding for the same CDR3. The chain links TRBV13-1 to TRBJ2-7; D is perhaps TRBD1 (6 bases). With 3 bases removed from V and 3 bases from J, the gap between germline ends came to 7 bases. Germline lookup yields CDR1 NSHNY and CDR2 SYGAGN. CDR3 length equals 12 residues. CDR3 sequence reads: CASSGDIYEQYF. The part of the CDR3 DNA that was read is TGTGCCAGCAGTGGGGACATCTAT.

As for this clone: One base away lies a much larger clone, so this may be a sequencing read error. Mouse germline and gene names are used. The read is 4 residues too short to cover the CDR3 end, so that end is filled in from the germline J gene. The V gene is TRBV13-3, the J gene TRBJ2-7; D possibly corresponds to TRBD1 (5 bases). The CDR3 spans 11 residues. CDR1 NNHDY and CDR2 SYVADS come from the germline V gene. The sequenced CDR3 bases are TGTGCCAGCAGTGGCAGGGAT. Residues: CASSGRD. The full CDR3 reads CASSGRDEQYF.

This clone has just a few counts. Gene names and germline refer to mouse. The read is 4 residues too short to cover the CDR3 end, so that end is filled in from the germline J gene. Other DNA sequences in this specimen translate into the identical CDR3. The genes are TRBV13-1 and TRBJ2-1, with 10 nucleotides matching TRBD2. This CDR3 region has 15 residues. The V and J ends lost 2 bases and 3 bases, in that order; junction bases with no gene match: 2. Germline V gene sequence: CDR1 NSHNY, CDR2 SYGAGN. CDR3 loop: CASSENWGGYAEQFF. Incomplete CDR3 DNA: TGTGCCAGCAGTGAGAACTGGGGGGGCTATGCT.